The 15 T cell receptor beta chains given below trace back to one sample, sequenced in a study of cytomegalovirus exposure and HLA in healthy donors. With 60 Vbeta and 13 Jbeta primers, the PCR was carried out. TCRdb's table, derived via immunoSEQ multiplex PCR, lists solely in-frame clones and lacks some. This sample has about 120,000 clones, with 70% to 85% found just once. The sample consisted of PBMCs. These receptor sequences come from a man between 18 and 35 years old in good health and CMV-seronegative.

This chain's CDR3 is CASSEALGGRTEAFF. CDR3 DNA sequence: TGTGCCAGCAGTGAAGCGCTGGGGGGGCGCACTGAAGCTTTCTTT. The gene calls are TRBV6-1 and TRBJ1-1, with a weak D call TRBD1 (6 bases). The CDR3 totals 15 residues. Germline V gives CDR1 MNHNS, CDR2 SASEGT. Deletions cut 0 bases from V and 4 bases from J, with 12 bases between.

In its sample, this clone was seen once. The gene calls are TRBV7-6 and TRBJ1-5; 8 bases line up with TRBD1. The CDR3 is made up of 14 amino acids. With 4 bases clipped from V and 6 bases from J, the junction kept 5 bases outside the gene matches. The V gene's germline CDR1 is SGHVS and CDR2 FNYEAQ. The CDR3 coding sequence is TGTGCCAGCAGCTCCGGACAGGGCGGTCAGCCCCAGCATTTT. It codes for CASSSGQGGQPQHF.

The chain recombines TRBV6-6 with TRBJ1-2; D not certain. V lost 8 bases, J lost 2 bases, and 6 bases lay in between. Germline-derived CDR1 and CDR2 are MNHNY and SVGAGI (reference sequence). This CDR3 is built from 11 residues. CDR3 nucleotide sequence: TGTGCCAGCTCACTGAACTATGGCTACACCTTC. Translated, it gives CASSLNYGYTF.

The table lists this clone with a count of one. V gene TRBV9 combines with J gene TRBJ1-5; D possibly corresponds to TRBD1 (5 bases). Deletions cut 0 bases from V and 5 bases from J, with 6 bases between. Germline V gene data show CDR1 as SGDLS and CDR2 as YYNGEE. This CDR3 spans 13 amino acids. CDR3 sequence: CASSVEGDQPQHF. CDR3 sequence (DNA): TGTGCCAGCAGCGTAGAAGGGGATCAGCCCCAGCATTTT. Drawing the rest from reference TRBV9 and TRBJ1-5, the complete variable domain is DSGVTQTPKHLITATGQRVTLRCSPRSGDLSVYWYQQSLDQGLQFLIQYYNGEERAKGNILERFSAQQFPDLHSELNLSSLELGDSALYFCASSVEGDQPQHFGDGTRLSIL.

V usage is TRBV10-1 and J usage is TRBJ1-1; possibly TRBD1 for D (5 bases). The CDR3 length is 16 residues. In germline, CDR1 is WNHNN, CDR2 SYGVQD (reference sequence). Deletions cut 0 bases from V and 4 bases from J, with 15 bases between. CDR3 sequence reads: CASSESTWGGGTEAFF. Written as DNA, the CDR3 is TGCGCCAGCAGTGAGTCGACTTGGGGCGGTGGCACTGAAGCTTTCTTT.

This chain links TRBV12-5 with TRBJ1-6; 7 bases match TRBD1. The CDR3 sequence is 13 residues long. V lost 6 bases and J lost 6; bases outside the gene matches: 2. Germline CDR1 LGHNT, CDR2 FRNRAP. The CDR3 here is CASGQGTNSPLHF. In DNA form, the CDR3 reads TGTGCTAGTGGACAGGGGACTAATTCACCCCTCCACTTT.

This chain joins TRBV11-3 and TRBJ2-1, with a tentative D call TRBD2 (5 bases). The V gene's germline CDR1 is SGHNT and CDR2 YENEEA. V lost 5 bases, J lost 0 bases, and 11 bases lay in between. This CDR3 is 15 amino acids long. CDR3 residues: CASSPQTSSYNEQFF. As DNA, the CDR3 is TGTGCCAGCAGCCCTCAAACTAGCTCCTACAATGAGCAGTTCTTC. Using reference TRBV11-3 and TRBJ2-1 for the parts outside the CDR3, the full variable domain is EAGVVQSPRYKIIEKKQPVAFWCNPISGHNTLYWYLQNLGQGPELLIRYENEEAVDDSQLPKDRFSAERLKGVDSTLKIQPAELGDSAVYLCASSPQTSSYNEQFFGPGTRLTVL.

CDR3 sequence (DNA): TGCGCCAGCAGCTTGGGCAGGGGGTGGACCCCGGGAGAGACCCAGTACTTC. Its translation is CASSLGRGWTPGETQYF. The rearrangement links TRBV5-1 to TRBJ2-5; TRBD1 matches at 7 bases. Germline-derived CDR1 and CDR2 are SGHRS and YFSETQ. The CDR3 totals 17 residues. The V segment lost 0 bases and the J segment 4 bases; nucleotides outside the gene matches: 12. Based on the CDR3 plus reference TRBV5-1 and TRBJ2-5, the full variable domain is KAGVTQTPRYLIKTRGQQVTLSCSPISGHRSVSWYQQTPGQGLQFLFEYFSETQRNKGNFPGRFSGRQFSNSRSEMNVSTLELGDSALYLCASSLGRGWTPGETQYFGPGTRLLVL.

This chain connects TRBV7-8 to TRBJ1-1, with TRBD1 identical over 8 bases. CDR1 is SGHVS, CDR2 FQNEAQ, per germline. The length of the CDR3 is 15 residues. V gave up 5 bases and J gave up 1 base; unmatched junction bases: 6. DNA of the CDR3: TGTGCCAGCAGCACCTGGACAGGGCAGAACACTGAAGCTTTCTTT. Its protein is CASSTWTGQNTEAFF. Variable domain in full (rest from reference TRBV7-8 and TRBJ1-1): GAGVSQSPRYKVAKRGQDVALRCDPISGHVSLFWYQQALGQGPEFLTYFQNEAQLDKSGLPSDRFFAERPEGSVSTLKIQRTQQEDSAVYLCASSTWTGQNTEAFFGQGTRLTVV.

The gene calls are TRBV6-6 and TRBJ2-7, with 12 bases aligning to TRBD1. The CDR3 spans 15 residues. V shed 4 bases, J shed 6 bases, and the junction held 7 bases outside the gene matches. Per germline, CDR1 MNHNY and CDR2 SVGAGI (reference sequence). CDR3 bases: TGTGCCAGCAGTTTCGGGACAGGGGGCAAGGTCGAGCAGTACTTC. Its translation: CASSFGTGGKVEQYF.

In regard to this clone: The junction departs from the called germline gene at one end, perhaps through a read error. V usage is TRBV5-6 and J usage is TRBJ1-4; TRBD1 aligns across 11 bases. The CDR3 totals 11 residues. Germline assignment: CDR1 SGHDT and CDR2 YYEEEE. The CDR3 here is CASSLMGQGVF. CDR3 DNA sequence: TGTGCCAGCAGCTTGATGGGACAGGGGGTTTTT.

V usage is TRBV5-6 and J usage is TRBJ1-5; no clear D. Germline assignment: CDR1 SGHDT and CDR2 YYEEEE. The length of the CDR3 is 13 residues. Trimming removed 0 bases at V and 6 bases at J, with 7 bases between. CDR3 amino acids: CASSLGGGQPQHF. The CDR3 DNA reads as TGTGCCAGCAGCTTGGGGGGAGGTCAGCCCCAGCATTTT.

This clone has just a few counts. The J gene is TRBJ1-1, the V gene TRBV7-3; 8 bases are a match to TRBD1. J was trimmed by 1 base and V by 3 bases; bases with no gene match: 1. The CDR3 runs to 14 residues. Germline V gives CDR1 SGHTA, CDR2 FQGTGA. CDR3 protein: CASSFDRGNTEAFF. The CDR3 nucleotides are TGTGCCAGCAGCTTCGACAGGGGGAACACTGAAGCTTTCTTT.

The chain employs TRBV5-4 and TRBJ1-1; D uncertain. Germline lookup yields CDR1 SGHNT and CDR2 YYREEE (reference sequence). V was cut by 4 bases and J by 2 bases, with 3 bases left in between. The CDR3 totals 11 residues. CDR3 sequence (DNA): TGTGCCAGCAGCCATAACACTGAAGCTTTCTTT. Its protein is CASSHNTEAFF.

V gene TRBV5-6 combines with J gene TRBJ2-7; D not certain. V was clipped by 3 bases and J by 0 bases, with 7 bases between them. The CDR3 contains 13 residues. Germline lookup yields CDR1 SGHDT and CDR2 YYEEEE. The CDR3 DNA follows: TGTGCCAGCAGCTGGAGAATCTCCTACGAGCAGTACTTC. It specifies CASSWRISYEQYF.